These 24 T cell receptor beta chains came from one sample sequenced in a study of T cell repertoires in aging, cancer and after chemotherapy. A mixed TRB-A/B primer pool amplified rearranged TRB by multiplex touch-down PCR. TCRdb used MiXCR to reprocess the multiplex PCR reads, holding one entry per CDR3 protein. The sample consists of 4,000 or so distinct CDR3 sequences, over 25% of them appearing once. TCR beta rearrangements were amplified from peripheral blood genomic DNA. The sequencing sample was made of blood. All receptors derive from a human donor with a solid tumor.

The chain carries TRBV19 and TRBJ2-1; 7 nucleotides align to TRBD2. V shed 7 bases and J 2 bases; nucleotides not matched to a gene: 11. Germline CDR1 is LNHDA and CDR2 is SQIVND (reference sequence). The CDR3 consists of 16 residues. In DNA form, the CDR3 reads TGTGCCAGTACCTCCCGCGGGGGAGGCGCCTACAATGAGCAGTTCTTC. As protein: CASTSRGGGAYNEQFF.

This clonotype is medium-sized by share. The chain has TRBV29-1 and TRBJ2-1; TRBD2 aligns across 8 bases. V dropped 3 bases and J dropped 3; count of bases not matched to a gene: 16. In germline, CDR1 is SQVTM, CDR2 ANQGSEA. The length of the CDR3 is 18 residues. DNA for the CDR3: TGCAGCGTTGAGCTGCGGCGGCCGGGACTAGGTCTCTACAATGAGCAGTTCTTC. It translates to CSVELRRPGLGLYNEQFF.

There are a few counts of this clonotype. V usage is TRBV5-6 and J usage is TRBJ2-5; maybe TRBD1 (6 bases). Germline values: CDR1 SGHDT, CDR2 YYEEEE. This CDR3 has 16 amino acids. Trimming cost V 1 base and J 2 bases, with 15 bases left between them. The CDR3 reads CASSLRTGLNQETQYF. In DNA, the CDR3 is TGTGCCAGCAGCTTGAGAACAGGGTTGAATCAAGAGACCCAGTACTTC.

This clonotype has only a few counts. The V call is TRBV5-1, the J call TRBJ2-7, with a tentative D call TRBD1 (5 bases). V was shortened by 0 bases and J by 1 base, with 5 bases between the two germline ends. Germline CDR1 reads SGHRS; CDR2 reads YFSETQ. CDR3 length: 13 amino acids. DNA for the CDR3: TGCGCCAGCAGCTTGGGACAGTCCTACGAGCAGTACTTC. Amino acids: CASSLGQSYEQYF.

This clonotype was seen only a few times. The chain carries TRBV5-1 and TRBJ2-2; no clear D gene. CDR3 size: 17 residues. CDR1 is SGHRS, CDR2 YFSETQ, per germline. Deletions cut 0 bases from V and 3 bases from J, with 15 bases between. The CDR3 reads CASSLVPDQRDTGELFF. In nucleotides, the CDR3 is TGCGCCAGCAGCTTGGTTCCCGATCAGCGCGACACCGGGGAGCTGTTTTTT.

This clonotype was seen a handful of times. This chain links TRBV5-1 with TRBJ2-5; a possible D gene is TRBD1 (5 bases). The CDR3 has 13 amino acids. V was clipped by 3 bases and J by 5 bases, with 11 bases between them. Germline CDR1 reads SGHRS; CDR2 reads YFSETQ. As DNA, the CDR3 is TGCGCCAGCAGCTCGGACATAATGGAGACCCAGTACTTC. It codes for CASSSDIMETQYF.

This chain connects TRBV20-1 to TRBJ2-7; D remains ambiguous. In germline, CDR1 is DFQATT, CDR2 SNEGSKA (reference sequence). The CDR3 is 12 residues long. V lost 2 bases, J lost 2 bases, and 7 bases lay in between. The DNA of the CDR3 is TGCAGTGCTAGACCGAACCCCTACGAGCAGTACTTC. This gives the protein CSARPNPYEQYF.

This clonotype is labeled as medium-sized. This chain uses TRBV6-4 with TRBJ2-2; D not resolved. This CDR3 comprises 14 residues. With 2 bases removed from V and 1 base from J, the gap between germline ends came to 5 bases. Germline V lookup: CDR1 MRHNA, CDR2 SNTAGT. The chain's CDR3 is CASSDEVNTGELFF. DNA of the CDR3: TGTGCCAGCAGTGACGAGGTGAACACCGGGGAGCTGTTTTTT.

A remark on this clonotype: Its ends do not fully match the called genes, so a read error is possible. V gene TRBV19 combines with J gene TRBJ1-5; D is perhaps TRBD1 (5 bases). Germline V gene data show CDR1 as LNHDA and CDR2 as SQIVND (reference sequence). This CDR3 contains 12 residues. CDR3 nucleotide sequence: TGTGCCAGTAGGACAGATCATCAGCACCAGCATTTT. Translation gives CASRTDHQHQHF.

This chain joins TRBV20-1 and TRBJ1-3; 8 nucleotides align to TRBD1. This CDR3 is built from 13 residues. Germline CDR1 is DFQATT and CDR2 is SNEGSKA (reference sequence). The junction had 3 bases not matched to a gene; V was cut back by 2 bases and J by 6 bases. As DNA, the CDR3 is TGCAGTGCTAGACAGGGGGCCGAAAACACCATATATTTT. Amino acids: CSARQGAENTIYF.

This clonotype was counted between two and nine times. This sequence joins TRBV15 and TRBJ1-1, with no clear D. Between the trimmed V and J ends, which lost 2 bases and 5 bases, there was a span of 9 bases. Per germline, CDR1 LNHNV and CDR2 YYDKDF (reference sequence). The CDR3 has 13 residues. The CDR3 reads CATSRRGQTEAFF. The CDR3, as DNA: TGTGCCACCAGCAGACGTGGGCAAACTGAAGCTTTCTTT.

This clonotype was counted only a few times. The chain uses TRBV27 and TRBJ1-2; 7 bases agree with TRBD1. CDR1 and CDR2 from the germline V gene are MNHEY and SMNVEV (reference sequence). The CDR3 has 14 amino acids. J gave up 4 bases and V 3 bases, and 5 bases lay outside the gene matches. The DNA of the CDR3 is TGTGCCAGCAGTTTGGGGGGACAGACCTATGGCTACACCTTC. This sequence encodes CASSLGGQTYGYTF.

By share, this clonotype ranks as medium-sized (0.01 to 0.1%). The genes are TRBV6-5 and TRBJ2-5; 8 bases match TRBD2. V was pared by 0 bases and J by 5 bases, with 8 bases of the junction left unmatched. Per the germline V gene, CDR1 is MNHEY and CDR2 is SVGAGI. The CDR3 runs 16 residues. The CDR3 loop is CASSYSGGGRRETQYF. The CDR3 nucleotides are TGTGCCAGCAGTTACTCGGGGGGCGGGAGGAGGGAGACCCAGTACTTC.

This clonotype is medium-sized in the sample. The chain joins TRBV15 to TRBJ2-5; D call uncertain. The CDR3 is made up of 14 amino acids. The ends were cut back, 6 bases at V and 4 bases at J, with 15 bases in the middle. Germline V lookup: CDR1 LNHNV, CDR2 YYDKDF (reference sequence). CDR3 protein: CATRGHVGRETQYF. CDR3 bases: TGTGCCACCAGGGGTCACGTTGGTCGAGAGACCCAGTACTTC.

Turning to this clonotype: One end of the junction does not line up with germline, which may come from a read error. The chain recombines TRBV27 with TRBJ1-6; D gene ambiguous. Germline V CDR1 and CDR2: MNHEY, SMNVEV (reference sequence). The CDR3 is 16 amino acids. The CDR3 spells CDSSLTSGAPNSPLHF. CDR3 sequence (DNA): TGTGACAGCAGTTTAACCTCAGGTGCCCCAAATTCACCCCTACACTTT.

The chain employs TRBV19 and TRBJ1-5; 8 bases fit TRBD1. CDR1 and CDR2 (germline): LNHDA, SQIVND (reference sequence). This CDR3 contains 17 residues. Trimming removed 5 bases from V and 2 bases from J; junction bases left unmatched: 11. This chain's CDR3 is CASSLYQDRVGNQPQHF. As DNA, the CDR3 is TGTGCCAGTAGTCTCTACCAGGACAGGGTGGGCAATCAGCCCCAGCATTTT.

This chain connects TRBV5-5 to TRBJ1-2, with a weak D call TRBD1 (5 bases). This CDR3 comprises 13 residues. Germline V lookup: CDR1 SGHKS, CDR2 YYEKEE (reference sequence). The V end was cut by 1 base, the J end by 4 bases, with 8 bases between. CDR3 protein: CASSLRGPYGYTF. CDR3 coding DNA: TGTGCCAGCAGCTTGCGGGGCCCCTATGGCTACACCTTC.

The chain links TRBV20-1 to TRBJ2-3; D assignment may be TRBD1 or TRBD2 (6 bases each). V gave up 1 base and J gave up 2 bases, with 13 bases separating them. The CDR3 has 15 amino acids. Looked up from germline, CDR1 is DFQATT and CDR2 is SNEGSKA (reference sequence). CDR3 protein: CSARGGAGATDTQYF. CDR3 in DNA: TGCAGTGCTAGAGGGGGGGCCGGAGCCACAGATACGCAGTATTTT.

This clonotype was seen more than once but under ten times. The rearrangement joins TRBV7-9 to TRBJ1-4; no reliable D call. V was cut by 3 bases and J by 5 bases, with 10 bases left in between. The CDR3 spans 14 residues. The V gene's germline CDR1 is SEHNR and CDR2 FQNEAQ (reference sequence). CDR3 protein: CASSFLAGNEKLFF. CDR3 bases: TGTGCCAGCAGCTTTCTGGCCGGCAATGAAAAACTGTTTTTT.

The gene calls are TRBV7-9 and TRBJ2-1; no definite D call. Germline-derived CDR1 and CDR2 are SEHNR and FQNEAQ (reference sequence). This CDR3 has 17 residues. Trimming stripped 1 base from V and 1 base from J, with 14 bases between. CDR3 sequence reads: CASSLEASSDSYNEQFF. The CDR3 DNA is TGTGCCAGCAGCTTAGAGGCCTCTAGTGATTCCTACAATGAGCAGTTCTTC. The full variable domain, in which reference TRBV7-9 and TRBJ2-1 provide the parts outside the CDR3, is DTGVSQNPRHKITKRGQNVTFRCDPISEHNRLYWYRQTLGQGPEFLTYFQNEAQLEKSRLLSDRFSAERPKGSFSTLEIQRTEQGDSAMYLCASSLEASSDSYNEQFFGPGTRLTVL.

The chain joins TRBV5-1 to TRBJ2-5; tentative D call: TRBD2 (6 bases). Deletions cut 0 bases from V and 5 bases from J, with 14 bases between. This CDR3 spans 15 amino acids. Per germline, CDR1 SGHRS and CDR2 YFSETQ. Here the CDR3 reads CASSLGAGRRETQYF. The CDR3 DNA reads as TGCGCCAGCAGCTTGGGGGCAGGGAGGAGGGAGACCCAGTACTTC.

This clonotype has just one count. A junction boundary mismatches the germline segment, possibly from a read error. DNA of the CDR3: TGTGCCAATAGTATAGGACGGCCCTTCCTTGGCTACACCTTC. Translated, it gives CANSIGRPFLGYTF. This chain connects TRBV19 to TRBJ1-2, with no clear D. Germline lookup yields CDR1 LNHDA and CDR2 SQIVND (reference sequence). This CDR3 comprises 14 residues.

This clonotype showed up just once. The CDR3 sequence: CSAEEREGSEKLFF. CDR3 in DNA: TGCAGTGCTGAGGAGAGGGAGGGAAGTGAAAAACTGTTTTTT. The chain links TRBV20-1 to TRBJ1-4; unclear D gene. Trimming left V 5 bases short and J 7 bases short, with 17 bases between. This CDR3 has 14 residues. Germline-derived CDR1 and CDR2 are DFQATT and SNEGSKA (reference sequence).

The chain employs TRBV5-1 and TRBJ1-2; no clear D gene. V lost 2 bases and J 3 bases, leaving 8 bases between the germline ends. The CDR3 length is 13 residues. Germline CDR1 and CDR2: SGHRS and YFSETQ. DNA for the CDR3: TGCGCCAGCAGCTTTCAGGTTGACTATGGCTACACCTTC. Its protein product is CASSFQVDYGYTF.